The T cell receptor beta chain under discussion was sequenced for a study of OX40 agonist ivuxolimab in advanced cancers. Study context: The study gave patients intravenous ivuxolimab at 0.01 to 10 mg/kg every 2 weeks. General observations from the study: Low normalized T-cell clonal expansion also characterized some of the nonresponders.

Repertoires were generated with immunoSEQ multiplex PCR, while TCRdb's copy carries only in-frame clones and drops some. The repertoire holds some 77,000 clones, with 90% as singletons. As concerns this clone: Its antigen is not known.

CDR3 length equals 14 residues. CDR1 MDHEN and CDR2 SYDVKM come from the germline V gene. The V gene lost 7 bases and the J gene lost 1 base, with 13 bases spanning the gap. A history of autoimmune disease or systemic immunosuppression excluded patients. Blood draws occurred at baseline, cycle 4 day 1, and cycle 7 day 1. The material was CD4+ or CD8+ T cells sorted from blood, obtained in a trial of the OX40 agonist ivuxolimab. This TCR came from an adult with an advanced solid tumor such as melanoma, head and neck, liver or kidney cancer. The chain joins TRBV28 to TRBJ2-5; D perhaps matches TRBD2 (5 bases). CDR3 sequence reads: CASTLREGQETQYF. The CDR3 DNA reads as TGTGCCAGCACCCTCCGCGAGGGCCAAGAGACCCAGTACTTC. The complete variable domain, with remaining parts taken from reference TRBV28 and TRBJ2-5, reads DVKVTQSSRYLVKRTGEKVFLECVQDMDHENMFWYRQDPGLGLRLIYFSYDVKMKEKGDIPEGYSVSREKKERFSLILESASTNQTSMYLCASTLREGQETQYFGPGTRLLVL.